Listed below are T cell receptor beta chains from one sample, sequenced in a study of neurological immune-mediated disorders. Each CDR3 protein gets one entry after TCRdb re-called the 5' RACE reads with MiXCR. Of more than 50,000 distinct CDR3 sequences in the sample, more than 3% were seen once. The sample taken for sequencing was PBMCs. Every receptor here comes from a woman in her fifties or sixties with multiple sclerosis. CDR3s include the opening cysteine and the closing phenylalanine or tryptophan. D genes are given only for firm matches. Rows give clone size only sometimes, using once, few, many, or a class for an expanded clone.

>-|TRBV5-5|many|TRBJ2-4
TGTGCCAGCAGCTTGGTAGTGGGAATATCCAAAAACATTCAGTACTTC
CASSLVVGISKNIQYF
>-|TRBV12-3/TRBV12-4|many|TRBJ1-4
TGTGCCAGCAGTTTACTCGCGGGAAGCCAGCGGGAAAAACTGTTTTTT
CASSLLAGSQREKLFF
>-|TRBV27|many|TRBJ2-2
TGTGCCAGCAGTTTAGGAATACGCACCGGGGAGCTGTTTTTT
CASSLGIRTGELFF
>TRBD2|TRBV7-9|-|TRBJ2-7
TGTGCCAGCAGCTTAGCACTAGCGGGCTCCTACGAGCAGTACTTC
CASSLALAGSYEQYF
>-|TRBV20-1|many|TRBJ2-1
TGCAGTACCTATGCTTCGAAGGGGGGAAAATCAAGCTCCTACAATGAGCAGTTCTTC
CSTYASKGGKSSSYNEQFF
>-|TRBV3-1|many|TRBJ2-1
TGTGCCAGCAGCCAAGACCAGGGCGGGTACAATGAGCAGTTCTTC
CASSQDQGGYNEQFF
>-|TRBV5-1|many|TRBJ2-7
TGCGCCAGCAGCGGCTCGGGGCTAAGGTCCTACGAGCAGTACTTC
CASSGSGLRSYEQYF
>-|TRBV20-1|many|TRBJ2-3
TGCAGTGCTAGAGGACAGTCTCCGATTACAGATACGCAGTATTTT
CSARGQSPITDTQYF
>-|TRBV5-1|many|TRBJ2-3
TGCGCCAGCAGCTTTATGGCTAGTCGAGCCACAGATACGCAGTATTTT
CASSFMASRATDTQYF
>-|TRBV20-1|few|TRBJ1-6
TGCAGCTTTTTAAAACAGGGTACAGATCATTCACCCCTCCACTTT
CSFLKQGTDHSPLHF
>-|TRBV10-3|many|TRBJ2-3
TGTGCCATCTTCTCGCCGATGGGGGATACGCAGTATTTT
CAIFSPMGDTQYF
>-|TRBV6-1|many|TRBJ2-4
TGTGCCAGCAGTGAGTCAGGGTGGAAAAACATTCAGTACTTC
CASSESGWKNIQYF
>TRBD1|TRBV7-9|many|TRBJ1-2
TGTGCCAGCAGCGAGACAGGGGGAATGTTTGGCTACACCTTC
CASSETGGMFGYTF
>TRBD1|TRBV5-1|many|TRBJ2-3
TGCGCCAGCAGCTTCCTAGGCGGGGACAGGGATACGCAGTATTTT
CASSFLGGDRDTQYF
>TRBD1|TRBV5-1|many|TRBJ2-1
TGCGCCAGCAGCTATGGGACAGGGGGCAATGAGCAGTTCTTC
CASSYGTGGNEQFF
>-|TRBV30|many|TRBJ2-7
TGTGCCTCCCAAACTCTCGACCGCTACGAGCAGTACTTC
CASQTLDRYEQYF
>TRBD1|TRBV5-5|many|TRBJ1-6
TGTGCCAGCAGCTGGACAGGGGCCCCGAATTCACCCCTCCACTTT
CASSWTGAPNSPLHF
>-|TRBV7-2|many|TRBJ1-2
TGTGCCAGCAGCTCCGAGTCCCTGATGACAAATCTCAATGGCTACACCTTC
CASSSESLMTNLNGYTF
>-|TRBV9|many|TRBJ2-1
TGTGCCAGCAGCGTAGTAGGGGACAATGAGCAGTTCTTC
CASSVVGDNEQFF
>TRBD2|TRBV7-8|many|TRBJ2-3
TGTGCCAGCAGCTTAGGGAGCGGGGGGAAGCCATCTAACACAGATACGCAGTATTTT
CASSLGSGGKPSNTDTQYF
>TRBD2|TRBV27|many|TRBJ2-3
TGTGCCAGCAAGGGACTAGCGGGGGCAGGAGATACGCAGTATTTT
CASKGLAGAGDTQYF
>TRBD1|TRBV20-1|many|TRBJ2-7
TGCAGTGCTAGAGACCAGGGGGCTTACGAGCAGTACTTC
CSARDQGAYEQYF
>-|TRBV7-9|many|TRBJ2-3
TGTGCCAGCAGCTTAGGCGTGGGGGGCCCTATGACAGATACGCAGTATTTT
CASSLGVGGPMTDTQYF
>-|TRBV5-1|many|TRBJ2-7
TGCGCCAGCAGCGCGGACTTCTACGAGCAGTACTTC
CASSADFYEQYF
>TRBD2|TRBV29-1|many|TRBJ2-1
TGCAGCGTTGGGGGACTAGTGTTCCGAGGCAATGAGCAGTTCTTC
CSVGGLVFRGNEQFF
>TRBD2|TRBV20-1|many|TRBJ2-5
TGCAGTGCTAGAGGGTCCCCTAGCGGGGGACAAGAGACCCAGTACTTC
CSARGSPSGGQETQYF
>TRBD2|TRBV5-1|many|TRBJ2-7
TGCGCCAGCAGCCTCCACCAAGCGGGAAACTCCTACGAGCAGTACTTC
CASSLHQAGNSYEQYF